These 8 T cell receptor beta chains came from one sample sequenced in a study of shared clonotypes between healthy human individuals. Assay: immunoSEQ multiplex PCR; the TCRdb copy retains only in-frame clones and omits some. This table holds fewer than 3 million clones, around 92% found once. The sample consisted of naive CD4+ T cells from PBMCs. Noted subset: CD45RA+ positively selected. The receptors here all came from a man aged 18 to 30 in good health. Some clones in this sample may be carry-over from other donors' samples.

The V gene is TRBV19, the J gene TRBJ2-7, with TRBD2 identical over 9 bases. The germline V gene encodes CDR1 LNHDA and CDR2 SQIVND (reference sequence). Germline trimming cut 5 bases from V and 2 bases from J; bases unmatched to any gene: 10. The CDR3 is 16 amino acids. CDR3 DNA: TGTGCCAGTAGTGCCTTAGGAGCGGGAGGTACCTACGAGCAGTACTTC. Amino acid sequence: CASSALGAGGTYEQYF.

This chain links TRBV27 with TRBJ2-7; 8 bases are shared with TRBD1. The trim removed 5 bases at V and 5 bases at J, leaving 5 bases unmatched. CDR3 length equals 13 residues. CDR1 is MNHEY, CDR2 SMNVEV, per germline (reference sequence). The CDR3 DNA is TGTGCCAGCAGTCCGCGGACAGGGAACGAGCAGTACTTC. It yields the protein CASSPRTGNEQYF.

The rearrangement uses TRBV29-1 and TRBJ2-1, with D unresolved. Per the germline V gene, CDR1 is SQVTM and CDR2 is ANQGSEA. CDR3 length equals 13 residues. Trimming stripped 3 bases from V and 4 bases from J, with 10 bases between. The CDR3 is CSVDVPSYNEQFF. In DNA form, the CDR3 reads TGCAGCGTTGACGTTCCCTCTTACAATGAGCAGTTCTTC.

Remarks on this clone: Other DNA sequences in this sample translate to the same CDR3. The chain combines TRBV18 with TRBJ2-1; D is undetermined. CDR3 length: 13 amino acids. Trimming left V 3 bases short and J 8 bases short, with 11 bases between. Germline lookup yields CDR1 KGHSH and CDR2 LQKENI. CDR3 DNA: TGTGCCAGCTCACCGTCCCTCGGAGATGAGCAGTTCTTC. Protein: CASSPSLGDEQFF.

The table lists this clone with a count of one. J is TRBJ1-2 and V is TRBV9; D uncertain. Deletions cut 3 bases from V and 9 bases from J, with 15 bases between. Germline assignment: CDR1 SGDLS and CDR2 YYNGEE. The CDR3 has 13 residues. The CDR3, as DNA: TGTGCCAGCAGCGACCACCCAGCGGGGAGCTACACCTTC. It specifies CASSDHPAGSYTF.

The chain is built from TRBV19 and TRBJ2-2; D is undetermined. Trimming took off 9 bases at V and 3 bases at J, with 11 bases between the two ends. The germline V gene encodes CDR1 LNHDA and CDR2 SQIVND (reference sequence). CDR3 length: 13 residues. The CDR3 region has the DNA TGTGCCAGCACGACACGAGACACCGGGGAGCTGTTTTTT. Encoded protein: CASTTRDTGELFF.

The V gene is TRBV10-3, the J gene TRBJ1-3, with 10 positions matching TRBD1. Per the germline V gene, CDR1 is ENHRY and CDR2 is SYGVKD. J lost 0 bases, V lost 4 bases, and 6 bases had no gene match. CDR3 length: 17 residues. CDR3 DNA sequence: TGTGCCATCAGTGCCGGGACAGGGGCCCCCTCTGGAAACACCATATATTTT. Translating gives CAISAGTGAPSGNTIYF.

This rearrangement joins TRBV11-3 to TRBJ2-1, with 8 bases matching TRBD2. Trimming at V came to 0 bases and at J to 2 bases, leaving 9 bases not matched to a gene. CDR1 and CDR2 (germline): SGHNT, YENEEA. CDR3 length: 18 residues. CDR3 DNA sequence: TGTGCCAGCAGCTTAGATCGGGCCGGACTAGCAACCTACAATGAGCAGTTCTTC. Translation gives CASSLDRAGLATYNEQFF.